What follows describes a single TCR beta chain. The sample originates from a study of blood T cell repertoires in COVID-19. Study information: PBMCs, B-cell-depleted T cells, or T cells provided the cDNA or gDNA that made up the material.

Generated by immunoSEQ multiplex PCR, the TCRdb table keeps only in-frame clones and is missing some. The sample has over 150,000 clones, approximately 90% seen once; the top ten hold about 2%. CDR1 is ENHRY, CDR2 SYGVKD, per germline. The CDR3 has 12 residues. V was cut by 10 bases and J by 7 bases, with 13 bases left in between. This TCR came from a man younger than 35 with acute or convalescent COVID-19. Material for sequencing was peripheral blood. The chain employs TRBV10-3 and TRBJ1-4; D is perhaps TRBD1 (5 bases). As DNA, the CDR3 is TGTGCCACACGGGGGATTGGTGAAAAACTGTTTTTT. Its translation: CATRGIGEKLFF.